The subject of this entry is one T cell receptor beta chain. Antigen unknown. The read ends 3 residues shy of where the CDR3 ends; the end is completed using the germline J gene. The sample is drawn from a study of T cells in women clearing cervical HPV infection. Study-level results: TRBV6-7 abundance was lower in cases than controls (around 0.1% versus 0.15%). Repertoire richness, not evenness, was significantly elevated in CIN3+ cases versus controls.

The data were produced by immunoSEQ multiplex PCR, yet TCRdb's version contains in-frame clones alone and is incomplete. The sample features tens of thousands of clones, with 1.2% in its top ten. This CDR3 has 14 amino acids. Trimming removed 5 bases from V and 5 bases from J; junction bases left unmatched: 7. In germline, CDR1 is SGHVS, CDR2 FQNEAQ. This clonotype originated in a woman aged 18 to 75 with a cervical HPV16 infection that either progressed to CIN3+ or cleared (not recorded which). Sequenced material: blood buffy coat. The J gene is TRBJ1-1, the V gene TRBV7-8, with 8 positions matching TRBD1. The CDR3 loop reads CASSQTGARTEAFF. The DNA read from the CDR3 is TGTGCCAGCAGCCAGACAGGGGCGCGAACTGAA. Full variable domain (rest looked up from reference TRBV7-8 and TRBJ1-1): GAGVSQSPRYKVAKRGQDVALRCDPISGHVSLFWYQQALGQGPEFLTYFQNEAQLDKSGLPSDRFFAERPEGSVSTLKIQRTQQEDSAVYLCASSQTGARTEAFFGQGTRLTVV.